These 28 T cell receptor delta chains were all obtained from the same sample, sequenced in a study of γδ T cells in repeated Plasmodium falciparum infection. Gammadelta T cells were flow-sorted from PBMC into Vgamma9/Vdelta2+ and Vdelta2-negative populations for bulk analysis. TCRdb re-identified clones in the multiplex PCR reads via CATT. Of about 93,000 delta-chain clones detected, 0.9% to 1% appear once; the ten largest clones hold approximately 10%. Sequenced material: gamma-delta T cells from blood. These receptors were taken from a pool of human donors (malaria-infected and uninfected, not separated).

This clone was seen repeatedly, ten times or more. TCRdb has a much larger clone's protein, which differs at residue 7 from the translation of this DNA, likely because of a read error; what is shown is the protein translated from the DNA. The chain is built from TRDV2 and TRDJ2; 9 bases agree with TRDD3. V was clipped by 0 bases and J by 1 base; unmatched bases: 14. The CDR3 is 20 residues long. Germline V gives CDR1 GEAIGNYY, CDR2 EKD. In nucleotides, the CDR3 is TGTGCCTGTGACACCCTTGCTGGGGGATCGAGCAAAGATTTGACAGCACAACTCTTCTTT. It codes for CACDTLAGGSSKDLTAQLFF.

This clone was counted only a few times. The TCRdb protein, from a much larger clone, departs from this DNA's translation at residue 8, likely by read error; the protein shown derives from the DNA. The V call is TRDV2, the J call TRDJ1, with D unresolved. No J segment appears in TCRdb, so it was assigned here by matching the sequence to germline. CDR3 length equals 12 residues. Per germline, CDR1 GEAIGNYY and CDR2 EKD. V gave up 7 bases and J gave up 6 bases, with 14 bases separating them. The DNA for the CDR3 is TGTGCCTGCCGGACACGGACCAATAAACTCATCTTT. Translation: CACRTRTNKLIF.

This clone was counted only a few times. This likely came from a read error, as a far larger clone is one base away. Other DNA sequences within the sample encode an identical CDR3. The J gene has no call, while the V gene is TRDV2; the table gives TRDD3 as D, unverified against the DNA. The CDR3 length is 16 residues. Germline CDR1 GEAIGNYY, CDR2 EKD. In nucleotides, the CDR3 is TGTGCCTGCTCAGGACTGGGGGATAACCCACCCGATAAGCTCATCTTT. It codes for CACSGLGDNPPDKLIF.

On this clone itself: TCRdb's protein, taken from a much larger clone, differs from this DNA's translation at residue 17, likely owing to a read error; the protein displayed comes from the DNA. This rearrangement joins TRDV1 to TRDJ3; 9 bases match TRDD3. Since TCRdb gives no J gene, matching the DNA to germline was used here to assign it. From germline, CDR1 is TSWWSYY and CDR2 QGS. There are 21 residues in the CDR3. CDR3 sequence (DNA): TGTGCTCTTGGGGAATACCTGGGGATACGAGGAAGCTCCTGGGACACCCAACAGATGTTTTTC. This sequence encodes CALGEYLGIRGSSWDTQQMFF.

This clone was detected a few times. TCRdb attributes to this sequence the protein of a much larger clone, which differs from the DNA translation at residue 19; a read error is likely, and the protein displayed is translated from the DNA. The rearrangement uses TRDV1 and TRDJ1; D may be TRDD3 (7 bases). TCRdb lists no J gene, so it was determined here by aligning the DNA to germline. The length of the CDR3 is 25 residues. Trimming cost V 3 bases and J 0 bases, with 41 bases left between them. Per germline, CDR1 TSWWSYY and CDR2 QGS. CDR3 sequence (DNA): TGTGCTCTTGGGGACAGAGGAGTTTGGTCCTTCCCACTGGGGCAAGGGGTTCCACACACCGATAAACTCATCTTT. It is translated as CALGDRGVWSFPLGQGVPHTDKLIF.

This clone was detected many times. The chain employs TRDV1 and TRDJ1, with TRDD3 matching 12 bases. This CDR3 comprises 21 residues. Germline CDR1 TSWWSYY, CDR2 QGS. Trimming took 2 bases from V and 2 from J; bases not matched to a gene: 18. The CDR3 DNA sequence: TGTGCTCTTGGGGAAGGACATCTCGTTAGGGTACTGGGGGATACAACCGATAAACTCATCTTT. Translated, it gives CALGEGHLVRVLGDTTDKLIF.

A word on this clone: This DNA's translation differs at residue 15 from TCRdb's protein, which comes from a much larger clone; a read error is likely, and the protein shown is translated from the DNA. The rearrangement links TRDV2 to TRDJ1; 10 bases match TRDD3. Since TCRdb gives no J gene, matching the DNA to germline was used here to assign it. Germline CDR1 and CDR2: GEAIGNYY and EKD. This CDR3 is built from 18 residues. The CDR3 sequence: CACDTLQPLGDGTDELIF. CDR3 nucleotide sequence: TGTGCCTGTGACACTTTGCAGCCACTGGGGGATGGGACCGATGAACTCATCTTT.

This clone was recorded many times. A far larger clone is only one base removed, so a read error is likely. This sample includes further DNA sequences coding for the same CDR3. The chain uses TRDV1 and TRDJ1, with 8 bases fitting TRDD3. The length of the CDR3 is 14 residues. V was pared by 4 bases and J by 5 bases, with 6 bases of the junction left unmatched. CDR1 is TSWWSYY, CDR2 QGS, per germline. CDR3 sequence (DNA): TGTGCTCTTGGGGGGCTCTGGGGGACTGATAAACTCATCTTT. It yields the protein CALGGLWGTDKLIF.

The rearrangement links TRDV2 to TRDJ1; 8 bases align to TRDD3. Germline V CDR1 and CDR2: GEAIGNYY, EKD. The ends lost 2 bases at V and 0 bases at J; junction bases unmatched: 34. The CDR3 consists of 25 residues. The CDR3 nucleotides read TGTGCCTGTGACAAACTCCCAAGCGGGACAAAACTGGGGGGTACTCAACCCCCTTACACCGATAAACTCATCTTT. Encoded protein: CACDKLPSGTKLGGTQPPYTDKLIF.

This clone was counted between two and nine times. TCRdb has a much larger clone's protein, which differs at residue 4 from the translation of this DNA, likely because of a read error; what is shown is the protein translated from the DNA. The gene calls are TRDV1 and TRDJ1; a weak D match, TRDD3 (6 bases). The CDR3 extends over 19 amino acids. The V and J ends lost 7 bases and 2 bases respectively, with 29 bases between them. Germline CDR1 reads TSWWSYY; CDR2 reads QGS. CDR3 DNA: TGTGCTCTTGAGTTCCGTAAGGGTCCCTGGGATATTAAGACCGATAAACTCATCTTT. It specifies CALEFRKGPWDIKTDKLIF.

This clone showed up just a few times. It differs at one base from a far larger clone, so likely a read error. The same CDR3 can be traced to other DNA sequences in this sample. This chain joins TRDV2 and TRDJ1, with D possibly matching TRDD3 (5 bases). Germline assignment: CDR1 GEAIGNYY and CDR2 EKD. CDR3 length: 21 residues. Trimming left V 0 bases short and J 0 bases short, with 28 bases between. The CDR3 DNA sequence: TGTGCCTGTGACACCAAGGCACTAGGGATCGGGCTGGACCCGTACACCGATAAACTCATCTTT. It translates to CACDTKALGIGLDPYTDKLIF.

This clone was counted a few times. TCRdb's protein, taken from a much larger clone, differs from this DNA's translation at residue 10, likely owing to a read error; the protein displayed comes from the DNA. The CDR3 here is CACLLGGTYADKLIF. CDR3 nucleotides: TGTGCCTGCCTACTGGGGGGAACGTACGCCGATAAACTCATCTTT. The genes are TRDV2 and TRDJ1; 8 bases agree with TRDD3. The J gene is absent in TCRdb and was assigned here via DNA matching to germline. The germline V gene has CDR1 GEAIGNYY and CDR2 EKD. This CDR3 has 15 amino acids. The V segment lost 7 bases and the J segment 3 bases; nucleotides outside the gene matches: 12.

Comment on this clone: This DNA's translation and the protein TCRdb lists, from a much larger clone, do not match at residue 11, likely due to a read error; the protein shown is translated from the DNA. The rearrangement uses TRDV2 and TRDJ1; 10 nucleotides line up with TRDD3. TCRdb leaves out the J gene; it was filled in here by matching the DNA to germline. The germline gives CDR1 GEAIGNYY, CDR2 EKD. V shed 1 base and J 0 bases; nucleotides not matched to a gene: 16. CDR3 length: 20 residues. The CDR3 nucleotides are TGTGCCTGTGACACACCCTTTACTGGGGGATGCGAAGGATACACCGATAAACTCATCTTT. Its protein is CACDTPFTGGCEGYTDKLIF.

This clone was seen ten or more times. This chain connects TRDV1 to TRDJ2; TRDD2 agrees at 9 bases. Germline V gene data show CDR1 as TSWWSYY and CDR2 as QGS. The J segment lost 0 bases and the V segment lost 2 bases, leaving 19 bases of the junction unmatched. The CDR3 runs 22 residues. The CDR3 loop is CALGERRPSYFRDPTLTAQLFF. The CDR3 DNA reads TGTGCTCTTGGGGAAAGGAGGCCTTCCTACTTTCGGGACCCAACTTTGACAGCACAACTCTTCTTT.

This clone occurred many times. The TCRdb record carries a much larger clone's protein, which differs from this DNA's translation at residue 21; a read error is the likely cause, and the protein listed here is the DNA translation. The chain carries TRDV1 and TRDJ1; possible D gene TRDD2, 9 bases. Germline-derived CDR1 and CDR2 are TSWWSYY and QGS. The CDR3 contains 23 residues. In DNA form, the CDR3 reads TGTGCTCTTGGGGAACCCGCCTTCCTACGCCAACTGGGGGGGACATACTACACCGATAAACCCATCTTT. Translated, it gives CALGEPAFLRQLGGTYYTDKPIF.

With regard to this clone: This DNA translates differently at residue 19 from the TCRdb protein, which is that of a much larger clone; a read error is likely, and the protein shown is the DNA's own translation. This rearrangement joins TRDV1 to TRDJ1; D is possibly TRDD3 (9 bases). CDR1 and CDR2 from the germline V gene are TSWWSYY and QGS. The CDR3 sequence is 21 residues long. CDR3 amino acids: CALGEHGGSSYRGIQGDKPIF. The DNA for the CDR3 is TGTGCTCTTGGGGAACATGGTGGATCTTCCTACCGGGGGATACAGGGCGATAAACCCATCTTT.

A few counts support this clone. This clone may be a read error of a much larger clone one base away. The genes are TRDV1 and TRDJ1; the D gene could be TRDD2 or TRDD3 (5 bases each). CDR1 TSWWSYY and CDR2 QGS come from the germline V gene. The CDR3 is 23 residues long. CDR3 loop: CALGELRPYSLPGGNHNTDKPIF. DNA for the CDR3: TGTGCTCTTGGGGAACTGAGGCCTTATAGCCTACCGGGGGGTAACCATAACACCGATAAACCCATCTTT.

In this sample, this clone turned up many times. This likely came from a read error, as a far larger clone is one base away. The same CDR3 is also encoded by other DNA sequences in this sample. V gene TRDV3 was called; the J gene was not; TRDD3, the table's D call, was not compared with the DNA. The CDR3 loop spans 23 amino acids. From germline, CDR1 is TVYSNPD and CDR2 GDNSRS (reference sequence). The CDR3 bases are TGTGCCTTCCCCACCGGGTTCCCGAGGCCCCACTGGGGGATACGCTCGTACACCGATAAGCTCATCTTT. Translation: CAFPTGFPRPHWGIRSYTDKLIF.

This clone occurred a few times. A read error likely explains this, since a far larger clone differs by one base. This specimen includes other DNA sequences encoding the same CDR3. The V gene is TRDV1, the J gene TRDJ1, with 8 bases lining up with TRDD3. V dropped 2 bases and J dropped 0; count of bases not matched to a gene: 35. Germline CDR1 reads TSWWSYY; CDR2 reads QGS. This CDR3 contains 26 residues. Here the CDR3 DNA reads TGTGCTCTTGGGGAAGCTAAGGGTCTCCTGGGTACACAGACGATACTGGGGGCTGTTAACACCGATAAACTCATCTTT. As protein: CALGEAKGLLGTQTILGAVNTDKLIF.

This clone came up many times. The likely explanation is a read error, given a far larger clone one base away. The rearrangement uses TRDV1 and TRDJ2; no clear D gene. Trimming pared 4 bases from V and 5 bases from J, leaving 17 bases between. Germline V gene data show CDR1 as TSWWSYY and CDR2 as QGS. This CDR3 spans 16 amino acids. The CDR3 protein is CALGARGPWITAQLFF. In nucleotides, the CDR3 is TGTGCTCTTGGGGCCCGTGGACCGTGGATTACAGCACAACTCTTCTTT.

There are a few counts of this clone. The amino acid sequence in TCRdb belongs to a much larger clone and departs from this DNA's translation at residue 16, likely a sequencing read error; the sequence shown is translated from the DNA. J gene calling gave no result, while the V gene is TRDV2; TRDD3 reflects the table's D call only, with no check against the DNA. CDR3 size: 18 residues. Germline assignment: CDR1 GEAIGNYY and CDR2 EKD. The CDR3 region is CACDKGDTATSQTDKFIF. As DNA, the CDR3 is TGTGCCTGTGACAAGGGGGATACGGCCACATCGCAGACCGATAAATTCATCTTT.

This clone was counted ten times or more. This DNA's translation and the protein TCRdb lists, from a much larger clone, do not match at residue 15, likely due to a read error; the protein shown is translated from the DNA. The J gene is TRDJ1, the V gene TRDV2; 13 positions match TRDD3. The CDR3 extends over 21 amino acids. V shed 0 bases and J 1 base; nucleotides not matched to a gene: 16. Germline CDR1 GEAIGNYY, CDR2 EKD. CDR3: CACDTVTGGYAERKGTDKLIF. In DNA, the CDR3 is TGTGCCTGTGACACCGTTACTGGGGGATACGCCGAGCGGAAGGGCACCGATAAACTCATCTTT.

This clone is medium-sized (0.01 to 0.1%) by share. Other DNA sequences within the sample encode an identical CDR3. The V and J genes are TRDV2 and TRDJ1; 9 nucleotides agree with TRDD3. CDR3 size: 15 residues. Germline lookup yields CDR1 GEAIGNYY and CDR2 EKD. Trimming took 0 bases from V and 6 from J; bases not matched to a gene: 7. Here the CDR3 DNA reads TGTGCCTGTGACACCGTGGGGGATAGGGAGAATAAACTCATCTTT. Protein sequence: CACDTVGDRENKLIF.

Worth noting for this clone: The protein held in TCRdb is that of a much larger clone and does not match this DNA's translation at residue 7, likely because of a read error; the protein shown is translated from the DNA. The J gene is TRDJ1, the V gene TRDV2; 10 bases map to TRDD3. The J gene, not given by TCRdb, was assigned here from a germline match of the nucleotide sequence. Germline assignment: CDR1 GEAIGNYY and CDR2 EKD. The CDR3 loop spans 17 amino acids. Trimming took 3 bases from V and 4 from J; bases not matched to a gene: 13. In DNA, the CDR3 is TGTGCCTGTGACGCATTACCGGGGGATACGCGTGACGATAAACTCATCTTT. It specifies CACDALPGDTRDDKLIF.

This clone has a handful of counts. TCRdb's entry gives the protein of a much larger clone, which mismatches this DNA's translation at residue 15, likely from a read error; the protein reported here is translated from the DNA. Called V gene: TRDV2; the J gene was not called; TRDD3, the D gene given by the table, was not confirmed from the DNA. Germline assignment: CDR1 GEAIGNYY and CDR2 EKD. The CDR3 runs 17 residues. Here the CDR3 reads CACDTLLGPWDTRQTFF. As DNA, the CDR3 is TGTGCCTGTGACACCCTACTAGGGCCCTGGGACACCCGACAGACGTTTTTC.

Points on this clone: One base separates it from a far larger clone, so it is likely a read error. The same CDR3 also results from other DNA sequences found in this sample. The V and J genes are TRDV1 and TRDJ2, with a possible D match to TRDD3 (6 bases). The J gene is not listed in TCRdb, so it was assigned here from a DNA match to germline. Per the germline V gene, CDR1 is TSWWSYY and CDR2 is QGS. CDR3 size: 19 residues. The DNA of the CDR3 is TGTGCCCTTGGGGAACGGGAATGGGGGGGCCCCTCTTTGACAGCACAACTCTTCTTT. Protein: CALGEREWGGPSLTAQLFF.

As concerns this clone: With a far larger clone one base away, a read error is the likely cause. The sample contains more than one DNA sequence encoding this CDR3. This chain links TRDV2 with TRDJ1; 8 positions match TRDD3. TCRdb gives no J gene; it was assigned here by matching the DNA to germline. The germline gives CDR1 GEAIGNYY, CDR2 EKD. V trimming: 0 bases; J trimming: 2 bases; junction bases outside the gene matches: 19. The CDR3 is 20 residues long. CDR3 nucleotides: TGTGCCTGTGACACCGGATCGCTGGGGGACCCTATTCGGTGGACCGATAAACTCATCTTT. It codes for CACDTGSLGDPIRWTDKLIF.

This clone was recorded at least ten times. The chain has TRDV1 and TRDJ1, with TRDD3 matching over 9 bases. The J segment lost 0 bases and the V segment lost 2 bases, leaving 10 bases of the junction unmatched. The CDR3 has 18 amino acids. In germline, CDR1 is TSWWSYY, CDR2 QGS. CDR3 nucleotides: TGTGCTCTTGGGGAAGTGATCGGGGGGATACAGTACACCGATAAACTCATCTTT. It specifies CALGEVIGGIQYTDKLIF.